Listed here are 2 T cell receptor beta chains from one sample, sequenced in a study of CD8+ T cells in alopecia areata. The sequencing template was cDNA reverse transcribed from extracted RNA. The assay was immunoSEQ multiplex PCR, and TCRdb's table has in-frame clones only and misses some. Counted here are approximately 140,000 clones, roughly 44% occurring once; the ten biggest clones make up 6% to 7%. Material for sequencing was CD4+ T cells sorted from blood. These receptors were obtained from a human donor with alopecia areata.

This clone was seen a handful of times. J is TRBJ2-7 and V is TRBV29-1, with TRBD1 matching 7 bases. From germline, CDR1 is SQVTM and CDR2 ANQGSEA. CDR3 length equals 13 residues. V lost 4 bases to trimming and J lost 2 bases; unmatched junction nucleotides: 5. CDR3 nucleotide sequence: TGCAGCGTTGGGGTAGACAGGGCCTACGAGCAGTACTTC. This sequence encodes CSVGVDRAYEQYF.

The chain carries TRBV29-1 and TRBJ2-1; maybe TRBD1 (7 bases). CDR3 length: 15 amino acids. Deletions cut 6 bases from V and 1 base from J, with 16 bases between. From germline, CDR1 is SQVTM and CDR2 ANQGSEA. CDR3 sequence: CSVQGGDGSYNEQFF. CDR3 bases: TGCAGCGTCCAGGGGGGAGACGGATCCTACAATGAGCAGTTCTTC.